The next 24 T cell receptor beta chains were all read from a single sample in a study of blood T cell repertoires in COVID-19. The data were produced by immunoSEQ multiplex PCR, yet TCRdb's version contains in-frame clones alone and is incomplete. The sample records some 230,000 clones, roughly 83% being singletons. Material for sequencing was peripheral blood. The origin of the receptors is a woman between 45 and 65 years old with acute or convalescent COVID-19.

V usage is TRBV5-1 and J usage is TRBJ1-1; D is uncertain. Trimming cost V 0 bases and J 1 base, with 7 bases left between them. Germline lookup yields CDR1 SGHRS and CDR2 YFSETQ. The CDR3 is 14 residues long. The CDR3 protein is CASSLDVANTEAFF. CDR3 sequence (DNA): TGCGCCAGCAGCTTGGACGTGGCGAACACTGAAGCTTTCTTT.

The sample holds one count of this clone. In DNA form, the CDR3 reads TGTGCCAGCAGCTTTTCACCCGGGAACGAGCAGTACTTC. Encoded protein: CASSFSPGNEQYF. The genes are TRBV5-4 and TRBJ2-7; TRBD2 is a possible D gene (5 bases). The CDR3 has 13 residues. Germline CDR1 reads SGHNT; CDR2 reads YYREEE (reference sequence). V was trimmed by 2 bases and J by 5 bases, leaving 11 bases between them.

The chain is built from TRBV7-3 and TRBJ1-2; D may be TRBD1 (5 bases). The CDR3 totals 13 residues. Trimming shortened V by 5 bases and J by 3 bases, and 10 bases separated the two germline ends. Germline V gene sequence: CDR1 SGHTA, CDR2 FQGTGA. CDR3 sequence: CASSPGGYYGYTF. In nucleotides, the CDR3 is TGTGCCAGCAGCCCCGGGGGGTACTATGGCTACACCTTC. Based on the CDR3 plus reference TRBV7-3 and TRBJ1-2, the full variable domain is GAGVSQTPSNKVTEKGKYVELRCDPISGHTALYWYRQSLGQGPEFLIYFQGTGAADDSGLPNDRFFAVRPEGSVSTLKIQRTERGDSAVYLCASSPGGYYGYTFGSGTRLTVV.

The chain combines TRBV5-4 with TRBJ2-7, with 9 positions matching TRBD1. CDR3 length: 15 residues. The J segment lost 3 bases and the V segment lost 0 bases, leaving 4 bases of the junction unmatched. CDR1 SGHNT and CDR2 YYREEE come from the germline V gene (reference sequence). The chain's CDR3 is CASSLAGTGFYEQYF. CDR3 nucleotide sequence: TGTGCCAGCAGCTTGGCCGGGACAGGGTTCTACGAGCAGTACTTC. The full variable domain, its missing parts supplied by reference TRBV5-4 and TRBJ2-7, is ETGVTQSPTHLIKTRGQQVTLRCSSQSGHNTVSWYQQALGQGPQFIFQYYREEENGRGNFPPRFSGLQFPNYSSELNVNALELDDSALYLCASSLAGTGFYEQYFGPGTRLTVT.

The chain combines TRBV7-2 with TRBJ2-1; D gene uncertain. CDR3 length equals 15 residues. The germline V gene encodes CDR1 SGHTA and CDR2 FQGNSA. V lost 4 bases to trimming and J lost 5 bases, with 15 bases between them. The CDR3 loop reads CASSSGLLENNEQFF. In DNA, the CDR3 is TGTGCCAGCAGCTCCGGTCTTCTTGAGAACAATGAGCAGTTCTTC.

The CDR3 bases are TGTGCCAGCAGTTTCGGAGGGACAGGGGGCGAGTACGAGCAGTACTTC. Translated: CASSFGGTGGEYEQYF. V and J are TRBV9 and TRBJ2-7, with 12 nucleotides matching TRBD1. V gave up 5 bases and J gave up 4 bases; unmatched junction bases: 10. The length of the CDR3 is 16 residues. The germline V gene has CDR1 SGDLS and CDR2 YYNGEE.

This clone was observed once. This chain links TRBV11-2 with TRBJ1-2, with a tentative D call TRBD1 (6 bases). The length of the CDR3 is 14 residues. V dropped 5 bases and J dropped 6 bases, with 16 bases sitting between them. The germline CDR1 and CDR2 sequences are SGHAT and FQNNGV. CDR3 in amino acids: CASSDPQGRDGYTF. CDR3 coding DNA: TGTGCCAGCAGCGACCCCCAGGGGCGGGATGGCTACACCTTC.

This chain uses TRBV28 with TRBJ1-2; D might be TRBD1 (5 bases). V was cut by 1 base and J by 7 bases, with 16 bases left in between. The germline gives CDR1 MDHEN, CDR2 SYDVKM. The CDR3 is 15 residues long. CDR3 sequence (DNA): TGTGCCAGCAGTTTATCCTCCGGGGCGGGGGGTGGCTACACCTTC. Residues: CASSLSSGAGGGYTF.

CDR3 coding DNA: TGTGCCAGCAGCCGCGACCTACAGGGAGGGAATCAGCCCCAGCATTTT. Encoded protein: CASSRDLQGGNQPQHF. The V gene is TRBV7-2, the J gene TRBJ1-5; weak D call: TRBD1 (6 bases). Germline CDR1 reads SGHTA; CDR2 reads FQGNSA. The CDR3 extends over 16 amino acids. V was trimmed by 5 bases and J by 4 bases, leaving 18 bases between them.

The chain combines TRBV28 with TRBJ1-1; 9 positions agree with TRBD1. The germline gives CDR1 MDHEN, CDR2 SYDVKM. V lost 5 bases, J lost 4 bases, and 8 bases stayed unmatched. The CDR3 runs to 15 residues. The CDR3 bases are TGTGCCAGCAGTACCGGGACAGGGATCGGCACTGAAGCTTTCTTT. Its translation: CASSTGTGIGTEAFF. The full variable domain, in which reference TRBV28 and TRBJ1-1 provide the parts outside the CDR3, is DVKVTQSSRYLVKRTGEKVFLECVQDMDHENMFWYRQDPGLGLRLIYFSYDVKMKEKGDIPEGYSVSREKKERFSLILESASTNQTSMYLCASSTGTGIGTEAFFGQGTRLTVV.

The chain's CDR3 is CASSPNTDTQYF. The CDR3 nucleotides read TGTGCCAGCAGTCCAAACACAGATACGCAGTATTTT. V gene TRBV28 combines with J gene TRBJ2-3, with no clear D. V lost 5 bases and J 2 bases, leaving 5 bases between the germline ends. The CDR3 spans 12 residues. Germline CDR1 MDHEN, CDR2 SYDVKM. Together with reference TRBV28 and TRBJ2-3, the CDR3 gives the full variable domain: DVKVTQSSRYLVKRTGEKVFLECVQDMDHENMFWYRQDPGLGLRLIYFSYDVKMKEKGDIPEGYSVSREKKERFSLILESASTNQTSMYLCASSPNTDTQYFGPGTRLTVL.

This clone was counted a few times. The CDR3 protein is CASSLSSGSYEQYF. DNA of the CDR3: TGTGCCAGCAGTTTGTCTAGCGGGAGCTACGAGCAGTACTTC. V and J are TRBV28 and TRBJ2-7, with 10 bases identical to TRBD2. Germline CDR1 is MDHEN and CDR2 is SYDVKM. V gave up 3 bases and J gave up 3 bases; unmatched junction bases: 2. This CDR3 region has 14 residues. Full variable domain (remainder filled in from reference TRBV28 and TRBJ2-7): DVKVTQSSRYLVKRTGEKVFLECVQDMDHENMFWYRQDPGLGLRLIYFSYDVKMKEKGDIPEGYSVSREKKERFSLILESASTNQTSMYLCASSLSSGSYEQYFGPGTRLTVT.

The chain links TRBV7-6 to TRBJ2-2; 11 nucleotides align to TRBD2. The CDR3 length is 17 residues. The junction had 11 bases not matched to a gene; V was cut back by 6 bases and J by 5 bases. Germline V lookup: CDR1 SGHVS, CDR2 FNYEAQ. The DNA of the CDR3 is TGTGCCAGCAGGCTCCTTAGCGGGGGGGCCCTTACCGGGGAGCTGTTTTTT. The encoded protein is CASRLLSGGALTGELFF.

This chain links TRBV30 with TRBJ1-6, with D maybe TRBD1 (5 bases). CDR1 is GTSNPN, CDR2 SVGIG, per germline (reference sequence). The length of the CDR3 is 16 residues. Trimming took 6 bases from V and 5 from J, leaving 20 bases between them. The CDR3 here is CACPTRGAANNSPLHF. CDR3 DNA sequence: TGTGCCTGCCCAACTCGCGGGGCAGCTAATAATTCACCCCTCCACTTT.

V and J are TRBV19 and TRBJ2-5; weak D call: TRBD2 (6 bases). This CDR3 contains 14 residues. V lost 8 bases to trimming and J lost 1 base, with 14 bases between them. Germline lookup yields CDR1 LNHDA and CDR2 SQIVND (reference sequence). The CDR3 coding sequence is TGTGCCAGTCGTCGAGCGGGTGGCCAAGAGACCCAGTACTTC. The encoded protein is CASRRAGGQETQYF.

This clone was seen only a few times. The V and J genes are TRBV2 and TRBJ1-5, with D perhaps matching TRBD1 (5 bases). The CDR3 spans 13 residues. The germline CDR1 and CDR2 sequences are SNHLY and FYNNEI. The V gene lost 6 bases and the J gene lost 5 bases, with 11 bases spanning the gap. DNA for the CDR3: TGTGCCAGCAGACCAGACAGCGATCAGCCCCAGCATTTT. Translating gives CASRPDSDQPQHF.

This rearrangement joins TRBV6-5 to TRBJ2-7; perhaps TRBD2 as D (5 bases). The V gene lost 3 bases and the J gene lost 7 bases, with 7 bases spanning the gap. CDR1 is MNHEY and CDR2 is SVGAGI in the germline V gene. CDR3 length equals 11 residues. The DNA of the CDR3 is TGTGCCAGCAGTTATTCGGGGGAGCAGTACTTC. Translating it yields CASSYSGEQYF.

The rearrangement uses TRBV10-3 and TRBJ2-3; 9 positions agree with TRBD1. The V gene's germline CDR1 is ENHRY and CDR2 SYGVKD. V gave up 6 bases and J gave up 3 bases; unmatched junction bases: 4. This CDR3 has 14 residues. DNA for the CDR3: TGTGCCATCAGGCCGGGACAGGGTACAGATACGCAGTATTTT. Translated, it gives CAIRPGQGTDTQYF.

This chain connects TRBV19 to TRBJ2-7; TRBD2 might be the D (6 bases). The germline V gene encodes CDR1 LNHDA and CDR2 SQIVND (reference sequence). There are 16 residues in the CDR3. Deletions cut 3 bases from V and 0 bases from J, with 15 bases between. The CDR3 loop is CASSMGERASSYEQYF. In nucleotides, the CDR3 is TGTGCCAGTAGTATGGGGGAGCGGGCGAGCTCCTACGAGCAGTACTTC.

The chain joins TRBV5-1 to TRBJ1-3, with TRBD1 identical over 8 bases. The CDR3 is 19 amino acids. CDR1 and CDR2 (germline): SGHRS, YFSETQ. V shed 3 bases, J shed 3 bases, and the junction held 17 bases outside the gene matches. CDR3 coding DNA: TGCGCCAGCAGCTGGACCGGACAGGGTGGCGCTGGGAGTGGAAACACCATATATTTT. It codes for CASSWTGQGGAGSGNTIYF.

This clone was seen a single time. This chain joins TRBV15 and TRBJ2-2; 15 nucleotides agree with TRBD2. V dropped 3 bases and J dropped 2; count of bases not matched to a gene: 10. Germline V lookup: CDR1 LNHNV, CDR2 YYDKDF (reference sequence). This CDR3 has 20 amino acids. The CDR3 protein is CATSRGLAGGLELNTGELFF. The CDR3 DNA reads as TGTGCCACCAGCAGGGGACTAGCGGGAGGCCTCGAACTCAACACCGGGGAGCTGTTTTTT. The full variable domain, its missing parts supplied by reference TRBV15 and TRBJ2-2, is DAMVIQNPRYQVTQFGKPVTLSCSQTLNHNVMYWYQQKSSQAPKLLFHYYDKDFNNEADTPDNFQSRRPNTSFCFLDIRSPGLGDTAMYLCATSRGLAGGLELNTGELFFGEGSRLTVL.

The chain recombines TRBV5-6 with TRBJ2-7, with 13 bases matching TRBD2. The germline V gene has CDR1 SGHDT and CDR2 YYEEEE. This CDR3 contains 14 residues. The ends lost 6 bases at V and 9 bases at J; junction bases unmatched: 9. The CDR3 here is CASTLGLAGDGQYF. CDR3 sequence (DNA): TGTGCCAGCACCCTAGGACTAGCGGGGGACGGGCAGTACTTC.

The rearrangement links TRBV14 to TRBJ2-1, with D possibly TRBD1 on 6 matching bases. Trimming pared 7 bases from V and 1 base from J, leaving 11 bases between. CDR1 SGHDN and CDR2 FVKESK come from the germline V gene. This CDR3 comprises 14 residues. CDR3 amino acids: CASNRDRSYNEQFF. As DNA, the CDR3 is TGTGCCAGCAACCGAGACAGGTCCTACAATGAGCAGTTCTTC.

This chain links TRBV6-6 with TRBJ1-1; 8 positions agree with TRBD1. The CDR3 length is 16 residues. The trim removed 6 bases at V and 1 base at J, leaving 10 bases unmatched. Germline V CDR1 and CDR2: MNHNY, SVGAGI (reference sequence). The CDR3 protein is CASSDRGQNPNTEAFF. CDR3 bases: TGTGCCAGCAGCGACAGGGGCCAGAACCCGAACACTGAAGCTTTCTTT.